This T cell receptor (beta chain) was recovered during a study of blood T cell repertoires in COVID-19. Germline assignment: CDR1 LNHDA and CDR2 SQIVND (reference sequence). The CDR3 sequence is 15 residues long. The V end lost 4 bases, the J end lost 10 bases, and 19 bases lay between the germline ends. Measured with immunoSEQ multiplex PCR; TCRdb has only the in-frame clones, and not every one. This table holds 300,000 to 350,000 clones, around 85% found once. The sample was PBMCs or T cells enriched from blood (not recorded which). The V call is TRBV19, the J call TRBJ1-4, with D perhaps matching TRBD1 (5 bases). This receptor was obtained from a young man who had recovered from COVID-19. CDR3 sequence: CASSSRPGRRGKLFF. The CDR3 bases are TGTGCCAGTAGTAGTCGGCCAGGGAGGCGCGGAAAACTGTTTTTT. The full variable domain, completed using reference TRBV19 and TRBJ1-4, is DGGITQSPKYLFRKEGQNVTLSCEQNLNHDAMYWYRQDPGQGLRLIYYSQIVNDFQKGDIAEGYSVSREKKESFPLTVTSAQKNPTAFYLCASSSRPGRRGKLFFGSGTQLSVL.